This TCR beta chain was identified in a study of early T cells in non-severe SARS-CoV-2 infection. Study background: Bulk RNA isolated from unsorted whole blood underwent sequencing; chains were not paired.

Unique molecular identifier tags were affixed to discrete cDNA molecules. TCRdb used MiXCR to reprocess the 5' RACE reads, holding one entry per CDR3 protein. This repertoire shows around 80,000 distinct CDR3 sequences, roughly 12% found once; its top ten account for 12%. Study conclusions and caveats: In VDJdb matching, anti-spike CD8 responses were favored while private and CD4 specificities went missing.

The CDR3 has 14 amino acids. V lost 11 bases, J lost 5 bases, and 18 bases lay in between. Germline CDR1 SNHLY, CDR2 FYNNEI. Remarks on this clonotype: Its antigen is not identified.

This material consisted of whole blood, taken at baseline. This rearrangement joins TRBV2 to TRBJ2-2; D possibly matches TRBD1 or TRBD2 (5 bases each). The source is an adult who was a healthcare worker with PCR-confirmed SARS-CoV-2 infection or an uninfected control (not recorded which). CDR3 DNA sequence: TGTGCCGACGGGGACGACCTGGGGACCGGGGAGCTGTTTTTT. It translates to CADGDDLGTGELFF.